This passage covers 17 T cell receptor beta chains from one sample sequenced in a study of T cell responses to AZD1222 COVID-19 vaccine. Clones were sequenced by immunoSEQ multiplex PCR, and TCRdb holds only the in-frame ones, with some missing. The sample contains 150,000 or so clones, 85% to 90% of which appear only once. The sequenced sample was peripheral blood, obtained 28 days after the second dose of the MenACWY control vaccine. The receptor set was obtained from an adult who received the MenACWY meningococcal vaccine as a control.

The CDR3 loop reads CASSTSEGNTIYF. The CDR3 region has the DNA TGTGCCAGCAGTACATCGGAGGGAAACACCATATATTTT. The chain links TRBV28 to TRBJ1-3; the D is unclear. Per the germline V gene, CDR1 is MDHEN and CDR2 is SYDVKM. Deletions cut 5 bases from V and 4 bases from J, with 9 bases between. CDR3 size: 13 residues.

This chain connects TRBV7-9 to TRBJ1-1, with D possibly matching TRBD1 (6 bases). V was cut by 1 base and J by 3 bases, with 15 bases left in between. CDR3 length: 16 residues. The germline CDR1 and CDR2 sequences are SEHNR and FQNEAQ (reference sequence). Written as DNA, the CDR3 is TGTGCCAGCAGCTTAGTGCCATCCCAGGGGCACACTGAAGCTTTCTTT. Translating gives CASSLVPSQGHTEAFF.

The V and J genes are TRBV5-4 and TRBJ1-3; a possible D gene is TRBD1 (6 bases). Germline CDR1 reads SGHNT; CDR2 reads YYREEE (reference sequence). The CDR3 extends over 15 amino acids. V dropped 4 bases and J dropped 2 bases, with 13 bases sitting between them. The CDR3 DNA follows: TGTGCCAGCAGCGGGGGCAGGGGCGCTGGAAACACCATATATTTT. This translates into CASSGGRGAGNTIYF.

The chain combines TRBV3-1 (or the pseudogene TRBV3-2) with TRBJ1-1; the D gene is possibly TRBD1 (5 bases). Per the germline V gene, CDR1 is LGHDT and CDR2 is YNNKEL (reference sequence). The CDR3 runs 16 residues. V gave up 0 bases and J gave up 3 bases, with 14 bases separating them. The CDR3 sequence: CASSQDPTGIYTEAFF. In DNA form, the CDR3 reads TGTGCCAGCAGCCAAGATCCCACAGGTATTTACACTGAAGCTTTCTTT.

The chain recombines TRBV5-6 with TRBJ2-2, with 13 bases fitting TRBD2. J was trimmed by 0 bases and V by 6 bases; bases with no gene match: 5. CDR3 length equals 17 residues. The V gene's germline CDR1 is SGHDT and CDR2 YYEEEE. CDR3: CASTWTSGSSNTGELFF. The CDR3 bases are TGTGCCAGCACCTGGACTAGCGGGAGCTCGAACACCGGGGAGCTGTTTTTT.

This rearrangement joins TRBV18 to TRBJ2-3; the D gene is possibly TRBD2 (5 bases). There are 16 residues in the CDR3. Trimming left V 5 bases short and J 0 bases short, with 15 bases between. Germline V gene lookup returns CDR1 KGHSH and CDR2 LQKENI. The CDR3 protein is CASSRRNILSTDTQYF. As DNA, the CDR3 is TGTGCCAGCTCAAGGAGGAACATTCTTAGCACAGATACGCAGTATTTT.

J is TRBJ1-1 and V is TRBV19; TRBD1 matches 7 bases. The CDR3 runs to 15 residues. CDR1 is LNHDA and CDR2 is SQIVND in the germline V gene (reference sequence). V lost 5 bases to trimming and J lost 0 bases; unmatched junction nucleotides: 6. The CDR3 loop reads CASSPGTALNTEAFF. CDR3 nucleotides: TGTGCCAGTAGTCCCGGGACAGCCCTGAACACTGAAGCTTTCTTT.

The sample holds a few counts of this clone. The J gene is TRBJ2-3, the V gene TRBV11-3; D is undetermined. Trimming left V 4 bases short and J 2 bases short, with 10 bases between. This CDR3 contains 14 residues. Germline lookup yields CDR1 SGHNT and CDR2 YENEEA. For the CDR3, the DNA is TGTGCCAGCAGCTCGCCTAGGACCACAGATACGCAGTATTTT. This encodes CASSSPRTTDTQYF. Complete variable domain (other parts from reference TRBV11-3 and TRBJ2-3): EAGVVQSPRYKIIEKKQPVAFWCNPISGHNTLYWYLQNLGQGPELLIRYENEEAVDDSQLPKDRFSAERLKGVDSTLKIQPAELGDSAVYLCASSSPRTTDTQYFGPGTRLTVL.

This chain joins TRBV15 and TRBJ1-2; 11 positions match TRBD1. V trimming: 3 bases; J trimming: 8 bases; junction bases outside the gene matches: 11. This CDR3 contains 16 residues. Germline CDR1 LNHNV, CDR2 YYDKDF (reference sequence). The CDR3 reads CATSRALGQGGSGYTF. The CDR3 DNA sequence: TGTGCCACCAGCAGGGCTCTGGGACAGGGGGGGAGCGGCTACACCTTC.

This chain uses TRBV6-5 with TRBJ1-2; possibly TRBD1 for D (6 bases). The CDR3 runs to 15 residues. The germline V gene has CDR1 MNHEY and CDR2 SVGAGI. V lost 7 bases and J 8 bases, leaving 23 bases between the germline ends. Here the CDR3 DNA reads TGTGCCAGCACTAGGGGGTACGGCCAAGTTCTGGGCTACACCTTC. It yields the protein CASTRGYGQVLGYTF.

V is TRBV29-1 and J is TRBJ2-7; weak D call: TRBD2 (7 bases). V was shortened by 4 bases and J by 7 bases, with 14 bases between the two germline ends. The CDR3 is 12 amino acids. Germline V gives CDR1 SQVTM, CDR2 ANQGSEA. This chain's CDR3 is CSVGQAGGEQYF. As DNA, the CDR3 is TGCAGCGTTGGACAGGCCGGGGGGGAGCAGTACTTC.

This chain uses TRBV11-1 with TRBJ2-7, with 9 nucleotides matching TRBD1. Trimming took 6 bases from V and 2 from J; bases not matched to a gene: 2. The length of the CDR3 is 13 residues. The germline gives CDR1 SGHAT, CDR2 FQDESV (reference sequence). The CDR3 nucleotides are TGTGCCAGCAGGGACAGGGGAGCCTACGAGCAGTACTTC. Its protein product is CASRDRGAYEQYF.

This sequence joins TRBV19 and TRBJ2-5, with D maybe TRBD1 (5 bases). CDR3 length equals 15 residues. The V end was cut by 6 bases, the J end by 2 bases, with 16 bases between. Germline CDR1 and CDR2: LNHDA and SQIVND (reference sequence). In nucleotides, the CDR3 is TGTGCCAGTAGCAGGGCTGCTAGTGGACAAGAGACCCAGTACTTC. Translation: CASSRAASGQETQYF. Full variable domain (rest looked up from reference TRBV19 and TRBJ2-5): DGGITQSPKYLFRKEGQNVTLSCEQNLNHDAMYWYRQDPGQGLRLIYYSQIVNDFQKGDIAEGYSVSREKKESFPLTVTSAQKNPTAFYLCASSRAASGQETQYFGPGTRLLVL.

The chain carries TRBV5-1 and TRBJ2-5; 7 nucleotides align to TRBD2. CDR3 length: 16 residues. Per germline, CDR1 SGHRS and CDR2 YFSETQ. Trimming cost V 0 bases and J 4 bases; bases outside gene matches: 9. CDR3 loop: CASSLEGMVAGETQYF. The CDR3 DNA sequence: TGCGCCAGCAGCTTGGAGGGAATGGTAGCGGGAGAGACCCAGTACTTC.

V gene TRBV25-1 combines with J gene TRBJ2-5, with D maybe TRBD1 (5 bases). Looked up from germline, CDR1 is MGHDK and CDR2 is SYGVNS. CDR3 size: 15 residues. The V and J ends lost 9 bases and 1 base respectively, with 18 bases between them. The CDR3 nucleotides are TGTGCCAGTGGAAAGGGATGGACAACCCAAGAGACCCAGTACTTC. Translation gives CASGKGWTTQETQYF.

This chain links TRBV7-2 with TRBJ2-6; D possibly corresponds to TRBD1 (6 bases). This CDR3 has 15 amino acids. Germline loops: CDR1 SGHTA, CDR2 FQGNSA. V lost 3 bases and J lost 4, with 10 bases in between. The CDR3 reads CASSLNRAGANVLTF. CDR3 sequence (DNA): TGTGCCAGCAGCTTGAACAGGGCCGGGGCCAACGTCCTGACTTTC.

V is TRBV12-2 and J is TRBJ2-6; the table assigns TRBD1, which was not confirmed against the DNA. TRBV12-2 is a pseudogene segment. This CDR3 comprises 17 residues. CDR3 nucleotides: TGTGCAAGTCGCTTAGCGCGGGACAGGACTGGGGCCAACGTCCTGACTTTC. Its protein product is CASRLARDRTGANVLTF.